Here is one TCR beta chain with its context. The antigen remains unidentified. Losses at the gene ends were 0 bases for V and 4 bases for J; bases not matched to a gene: 7. CDR1 and CDR2 from the germline V gene are LGHDT and YNNKEL (reference sequence). This CDR3 region has 16 residues. This sample was included in a study of T-cell reconstitution after alpha-beta-depleted transplantation in children. Library preparation (for TCRbeta) was performed with unique molecular identifiers. Each CDR3 protein is one row after TCRdb ran MiXCR on the PCR reads. The sample contains 900,000 or so distinct CDR3 sequences, roughly 16% of which appear only once. The study, taken as a whole, reports: Roughly two months post-transplant, alpha-beta T cells reportedly originated from several hundred graft clones that had expanded.

Here the sequenced sample was PBMCs, mostly from graft donor cells, taken 360 days after TCRalphabeta/CD19-depleted stem cell transplant. The rearrangement links TRBV3-1 to TRBJ2-3, with 7 bases lining up with TRBD2. The sequence came from a male patient younger than 18 who had a stem cell transplant for acute lymphoblastic leukemia, so the T cells may come from the graft donor. The CDR3 spells CASSQDLTSRPDTQYF. CDR3 coding DNA: TGTGCCAGCAGCCAAGATCTGACTAGCAGGCCAGATACGCAGTATTTT.